This TCR beta chain was profiled in a study of CD8+ T cells in alopecia areata. Study background: A 6-month off-drug phase came after tofacitinib, which had lasted 6 to 18 months.

Investigators isolated RNA and reverse transcribed it into cDNA to act as the sequencing template. Generated by immunoSEQ multiplex PCR, the TCRdb table keeps only in-frame clones and is missing some. Counted here are about 200,000 clones, 58% occurring once; the ten biggest clones make up 5.5% to 6%. Regarding treatment: oral pan-JAK inhibitor, 5-10 mg twice daily. The source of this sequence is a human donor with alopecia areata. The sample was CD4+ T cells sorted from blood, taken at week 24, from a patient treated with tofacitinib.

CDR3 residues: CASSSNRYPTRETQYF. The CDR3, as DNA: TGTGCCAGCAGTTCAAACAGATATCCCACTCGAGAGACCCAGTACTTC. The rearrangement joins TRBV6-5 to TRBJ2-5; D is unclear. Trimming left V 4 bases short and J 4 bases short, with 19 bases between. This CDR3 has 16 residues. CDR1 is MNHEY and CDR2 is SVGAGI in the germline V gene.